Shown below are 19 T cell receptor beta chains from a single sample sequenced in a study. MiXCR, applied by TCRdb to the RT-PCR reads, yields one record per CDR3 protein. The sample yields about 680,000 distinct CDR3 sequences, approximately 15% seen once. The sequenced material came from memory CD4+ T cells from blood. The receptor set was obtained from a female donor in good health, serving as a healthy control.

This clonotype was seen repeatedly, ten times or more. V usage is TRBV5-1 and J usage is TRBJ2-7, with 12 positions matching TRBD1. The CDR3 has 14 amino acids. The V segment lost 5 bases and the J segment 5 bases; nucleotides outside the gene matches: 5. Germline-derived CDR1 and CDR2 are SGHRS and YFSETQ. The DNA for the CDR3 is TGCGCCAGCAGACCCGGGACAGGGGGCGACGAGCAGTACTTC. It encodes CASRPGTGGDEQYF.

The sample holds many counts of this clonotype. This sequence joins TRBV29-1 and TRBJ1-2, with D possibly matching TRBD1 (6 bases). The length of the CDR3 is 12 residues. In germline, CDR1 is SQVTM, CDR2 ANQGSEA. Deletions cut 5 bases from V and 4 bases from J, with 11 bases between. Written as DNA, the CDR3 is TGCAGCGTTAGGGGGGGAGGCTATGGCTACACCTTC. Amino acid sequence: CSVRGGGYGYTF.

About this clonotype itself: A read error may account for a junction end that differs from germline. The chain recombines TRBV2 with TRBJ2-3, with D possibly called TRBD1 or TRBD2 (5 bases each). The length of the CDR3 is 15 residues. In germline, CDR1 is SNHLY, CDR2 FYNNEI. The CDR3 sequence: CASSGGRESTDTKYF. For the CDR3, the DNA is TGTGCAAGCAGTGGGGGAAGGGAGAGCACAGATACGAAGTATTTT.

This clonotype has at least ten counts. The rearrangement joins TRBV5-1 to TRBJ1-5; D unresolved. The germline V gene encodes CDR1 SGHRS and CDR2 YFSETQ. CDR3 size: 13 residues. Trimming pared 0 bases from V and 3 bases from J, leaving 4 bases between. The CDR3 DNA follows: TGCGCCAGCAGCTTGGGGAACAATCAGCCCCAGCATTTT. Amino acid sequence: CASSLGNNQPQHF.

The chain has TRBV27 and TRBJ2-3; D is unclear. The CDR3 is made up of 15 amino acids. V was cut by 8 bases and J by 5 bases, with 20 bases left in between. The germline V gene encodes CDR1 MNHEY and CDR2 SMNVEV (reference sequence). DNA of the CDR3: TGTGCCAGCGCAGTACAAATGGGTATTCAAGATACGCAGTATTTT. It encodes CASAVQMGIQDTQYF.

This clonotype was picked up many times. V is TRBV5-5 and J is TRBJ2-3; 9 nucleotides agree with TRBD2. Germline V CDR1 and CDR2: SGHKS, YYEKEE (reference sequence). This CDR3 is 15 amino acids long. The J segment lost 5 bases and the V segment lost 2 bases, leaving 6 bases of the junction unmatched. CDR3 sequence (DNA): TGTGCCAGCAGCTTTGTAGCGGGAGCACGAGATACGCAGTATTTT. Translated: CASSFVAGARDTQYF.

This chain joins TRBV6-6 and TRBJ2-7; a possible D gene is TRBD2 (7 bases). Germline V lookup: CDR1 MNHNY, CDR2 SVGAGI (reference sequence). The CDR3 consists of 15 residues. The germline V and J ends were trimmed by 8 bases and 7 bases, with 24 bases remaining between them. The CDR3 spells CASLNRGGSGGEQYF. The CDR3, as DNA: TGTGCCAGCCTCAATAGGGGGGGTTCTGGCGGGGAGCAGTACTTC.

This clonotype came up many times. The chain recombines TRBV5-1 with TRBJ2-5; no clear D gene. Germline CDR1 SGHRS, CDR2 YFSETQ. The V gene lost 4 bases and the J gene lost 0 bases, with 16 bases spanning the gap. This CDR3 spans 16 amino acids. This CDR3 is CASSHYRTGNQETQYF. The DNA of the CDR3 is TGCGCCAGCAGCCACTACCGGACGGGTAACCAAGAGACCCAGTACTTC.

This chain connects TRBV30 to TRBJ1-1, with D possibly TRBD1 on 5 matching bases. CDR3 length equals 15 residues. Germline loops: CDR1 GTSNPN, CDR2 SVGIG (reference sequence). The V end was cut by 1 base, the J end by 1 base, with 13 bases between. The CDR3 DNA reads TGTGCCTGGAGTGGTCGGGGACGGGGGAACACTGAAGCTTTCTTT. Translated, it gives CAWSGRGRGNTEAFF.

This clonotype was found many times. V gene TRBV20-1 combines with J gene TRBJ1-6, with 8 bases aligning to TRBD1. This CDR3 region has 14 residues. Germline CDR1 DFQATT, CDR2 SNEGSKA (reference sequence). V dropped 2 bases and J dropped 7; count of bases not matched to a gene: 4. The CDR3 nucleotides read TGCAGTGCTAGAATGACAGGGGAGAATTCACCCCTCCACTTT. Protein product: CSARMTGENSPLHF.

This chain joins TRBV9 and TRBJ1-2, with a weak D call TRBD1 (5 bases). Per the germline V gene, CDR1 is SGDLS and CDR2 is YYNGEE. CDR3 length: 14 amino acids. V was pared by 4 bases and J by 8 bases, with 18 bases between. Here the CDR3 reads CASSWGGSGGGYTF. The CDR3 DNA follows: TGTGCCAGCAGCTGGGGGGGTTCCGGTGGAGGCTACACCTTC.

Points on this clonotype: One junction end does not reproduce the germline sequence, and a read error may be involved. The chain is built from TRBV28 and TRBJ2-2, with D uncertain. The CDR3 runs to 14 residues. Germline V gene sequence: CDR1 MDHEN, CDR2 SYDVKM. CDR3: CASSFHTNAGELFF. The CDR3 region has the DNA TGTGCCAGCAGTTTCCATACGAACGCCGGGGAGCTGTTTTTT.

This clonotype appeared a few times. The CDR3 region is CASSQRQGAGGNTIYF. CDR3 nucleotides: TGTGCCAGCAGCCAAAGACAGGGGGCCGGCGGAAACACCATATATTTT. The chain uses TRBV7-2 and TRBJ1-3, with 10 positions matching TRBD1. The CDR3 is made up of 16 amino acids. The V gene's germline CDR1 is SGHTA and CDR2 FQGNSA. The V gene end was trimmed by 5 bases and the J gene end by 4 bases; junction bases not matched to a gene: 8.

The chain carries TRBV20-1 and TRBJ1-1, with TRBD1 matching over 12 bases. CDR1 and CDR2 from the germline V gene are DFQATT and SNEGSKA (reference sequence). The CDR3 runs 14 residues. After removal of 6 bases from V and 5 bases from J, the junction contained 7 bases not matched to a gene. CDR3 protein: CSATGTGGATEAFF. The DNA of the CDR3 is TGCAGTGCGACAGGGACAGGGGGCGCGACTGAAGCTTTCTTT.

In its sample, this clonotype was seen a few times. The chain employs TRBV5-5 and TRBJ1-1; 11 bases fit TRBD1. The CDR3 length is 15 residues. Germline V CDR1 and CDR2: SGHKS, YYEKEE (reference sequence). V lost 2 bases to trimming and J lost 9 bases; unmatched junction nucleotides: 9. CDR3 nucleotides: TGTGCCAGCAGCTTCGACTGGGACAGGGGGACCCAAGCTTTCTTT. It translates to CASSFDWDRGTQAFF.

In this sample, this clonotype turned up a few times. CDR3 in amino acids: CASSYDSRTYYHGEKLFF. CDR3 coding DNA: TGTGCCAGCAGTTACGACTCTCGGACATATTACCACGGGGAAAAACTGTTTTTT. This sequence joins TRBV6-2 or TRBV6-3 and TRBJ1-4, with D perhaps matching TRBD1 (5 bases). Trimming pared 2 bases from V and 8 bases from J, leaving 24 bases between. The V gene's germline CDR1 is MNHEY and CDR2 SVGEGT. The CDR3 runs to 18 residues.

This clonotype was counted many times. The chain carries TRBV20-1 and TRBJ2-7; possible D gene TRBD1, 6 bases. The CDR3 is 12 amino acids. Trimming cost V 6 bases and J 4 bases, with 13 bases left between them. Germline V CDR1 and CDR2: DFQATT, SNEGSKA (reference sequence). CDR3 region: CSATPQGYEQYF. CDR3 DNA sequence: TGCAGTGCCACCCCACAGGGTTACGAGCAGTACTTC.

This clonotype showed up just a few times. The chain has TRBV9 and TRBJ2-1; TRBD2 aligns across 10 bases. The CDR3 extends over 15 amino acids. Germline CDR1 is SGDLS and CDR2 is YYNGEE. The V gene end was trimmed by 2 bases and the J gene end by 10 bases; junction bases not matched to a gene: 9. The CDR3 reads CASSVGTSEAQEQFF. In DNA, the CDR3 is TGTGCCAGCAGCGTCGGGACTAGCGAGGCCCAGGAGCAGTTCTTC.

This clonotype was seen repeatedly, ten times or more. In DNA form, the CDR3 reads TGCAGCGTTGTCACAGGGAACACCGGGGAGCTGTTTTTT. Its protein is CSVVTGNTGELFF. The chain has TRBV29-1 and TRBJ2-2, with D possibly being TRBD1 (5 bases). This CDR3 is 13 amino acids long. Germline CDR1 reads SQVTM; CDR2 reads ANQGSEA. V lost 4 bases, J lost 1 base, and 7 bases lay in between.